This T cell receptor beta chain was recorded in a study of T-cell reconstitution after alpha-beta-depleted transplantation in children. Study results and caveats: Expanded clones from the graft, numbering several hundred, reportedly supplied alpha-beta T cells about two months after transplant. Some patients owed their high day-60 TCRbeta diversity to surviving recipient T cells and thymic progenitors. Diversity and T-cell counts at one year after transplant derived mostly from new T cells.

The TCRbeta library incorporated unique molecular identifiers. TCRdb reprocessed the PCR reads with MiXCR, giving one entry per CDR3 protein. The sample lists 110,000 or so distinct CDR3 sequences; about 6.4% were seen once. This clonotype was seen ten or more times. Its antigen is not known. The V gene lost 4 bases and the J gene lost 5 bases, with 12 bases spanning the gap. This CDR3 comprises 14 residues. Germline lookup yields CDR1 LGHNA and CDR2 YSLEER. This chain links TRBV4-3 with TRBJ1-5; D unresolved. This sequence originates from a male patient between 2 and 10 years old who had a stem cell transplant for acute lymphoblastic leukemia, so the T cells may come from the graft donor. The specimen was PBMCs, mostly from graft donor cells, collected 360 days after TCRalphabeta/CD19-depleted stem cell transplant. The CDR3 DNA reads TGCGCCAGCAGCCTCACGGGGAGGGATCAGCCCCAGCATTTT. Translation: CASSLTGRDQPQHF.